Listed below are T cell receptor beta chains from one sample, sequenced in a study of cytomegalovirus exposure and HLA in healthy donors. Some clones are missing from TCRdb's copy, which holds only in-frame ones; the method was immunoSEQ multiplex PCR. The sample holds about 100,000 clones, 65% to 85% seen once. Sequencing used PBMCs. These receptor sequences come from a man aged 50-60 years in good health and CMV-seronegative. Both conserved end residues are part of each CDR3.

v_gene	j_gene	CDR3aa
TRBV6-6	TRBJ1-6	CASSYSGGEGSPLHF
TRBV7-9	TRBJ2-1	CASSRGSGSSYNEQFF
TRBV6-6	TRBJ1-6	CASSYSGQINSPLHF
TRBV9	TRBJ1-6	CASSVGQDNSPLHF
TRBV27	TRBJ2-3	CASRLAGTEVDTQYF
TRBV5-6	TRBJ1-4	CASSLPGGVNEKLFF
TRBV4-1	TRBJ2-3	CASSQDYSTDTQYF
TRBV5-4	TRBJ2-3	CASRTGGPDTQYF
TRBV19	TRBJ2-1	CASTSEVGGPYNEQFF
TRBV4-3	TRBJ2-2	CASSVRTGGRTGELFF
TRBV23-1	TRBJ1-5	CASKGRGRGGVCQPQHF
TRBV2	TRBJ1-4	CASSDRSNEKLFF
TRBV13	TRBJ1-6	CASSQGGYNSPLHF
TRBV7-8	TRBJ2-5	CASSLVTGPKYF
TRBV6-5	TRBJ2-7	CATHRTGLAEQYF
TRBV5-1	TRBJ2-2	CASSPLITGTTGELFF
TRBV5-4	TRBJ2-7	CCPGQNYGQYF
TRBV5-1	TRBJ2-5	CASSLVVGGGETQYF
TRBV5-4	TRBJ2-2	CASRNRDRGANTGELFF
TRBV9	TRBJ1-5	CASSVVNSNQPQHF
TRBV7-8	TRBJ2-7	CASSPRGRETYEQYF
TRBV7-9	TRBJ1-1	CASTSGGTEAFF
TRBV7-8	TRBJ1-4	CASSLALGEGDEKLFF
TRBV30	TRBJ1-2	CAWTLGGHGYTF
TRBV7-8	TRBJ1-5	CASSLGGDQPQHF
TRBV28	TRBJ1-6	CASSLPGQIDSPLHF
TRBV5-6	TRBJ2-6	CASSLPGQYSSGANVLTF